This T cell receptor (beta chain) was observed in a study of T cell responses to AZD1222 COVID-19 vaccine. Overall study results and limits: Donors skewed white British and female; clonal diversity was possibly underestimated. Two AZD1222 doses significantly raised spike-specific TCR breadth and depth over controls.

Using immunoSEQ multiplex PCR, the repertoire was profiled, and TCRdb retains in-frame clones only, with some absent. The sample has 140,000 to 150,000 clones; about 92% are singletons. Pooled in the analysis were second doses at about 4 or about 12 weeks. Germline assignment: CDR1 LGHNT and CDR2 FRNRAP. This CDR3 has 17 amino acids. Trimming left V 4 bases short and J 4 bases short, with 19 bases between. Concerning this clone itself: The antigen remains unidentified.

The chain uses TRBV12-5 and TRBJ2-2; D is perhaps TRBD2 (6 bases). Sequencing was performed on peripheral blood, taken 28 days after the second AZD1222 dose. This TCR derives from an adult who received the AZD1222 COVID-19 vaccine. In nucleotides, the CDR3 is TGTGCTAGTGGTTCCCCCTCGCCAGTGGGGGGCACCGGGGAGCTGTTTTTT. Translating gives CASGSPSPVGGTGELFF.